A selection of T cell receptor beta chains follows, all from one sample in a study of shared clonotypes between healthy human individuals. TCRdb's table, derived via immunoSEQ multiplex PCR, lists solely in-frame clones and lacks some. In the table there are about 2.1 million clones, approximately 92% of which are singletons. The sample taken for sequencing was naive CD8+ T cells from PBMCs. Receptors were obtained from a man aged 18 to 29 in good health. Some clones in this sample may be carry-over from other donors' samples. CDR3s leave out the opening cysteine and the closing phenylalanine or tryptophan.

len	v_gene	CDR3aa
11	TRBV7-2	ASKDRLNYGYT
16	TRBV4-2	ASSQSSGRPQVYNEQF
10	TRBV27	ASSLRGNEQY
11	TRBV6-5	ASSYTFHYEQY
14	TRBV11-1	ASSPTKLASEETQY
14	TRBV5-5	ASSLPRQQDGHEQY
13	TRBV30	AWSVRRPLNYGYT
10	TRBV29-1	SARTFSYEQY
12	TRBV28	ASLSQGLNYEQY
12	TRBV9	ASSVDDRAYEQY
13	TRBV7-9	ASSWLAGITGELF
16	TRBV30	AWSVEERQEQSNEKLF
12	TRBV6-1	ASSDLQGITEAF
11	TRBV29-1	SVAGGGTNEQF
12	TRBV9	ASSRNVGGYEQY
13	TRBV7-3	ASSLTGSLNTEAF
13	TRBV19	ASSILTGGRYEQY
11	TRBV7-9	AWAGGASYEQY
14	TRBV7-3	ASSLYSRTGQETQY
11	TRBV10-3	AISEGSAIEAF
13	TRBV7-3	ASSLMSSRLNEQF
11	TRBV5-4	ASSLGRLETQY
13	TRBV27	ASSGGGLTRFGYT
10	TRBV13	ASSQERDTQY
13	TRBV6-5	ASSYSGVNTGELF
11	TRBV9	ASGLDRANEQF
11	TRBV6-5	ASSYSDSTEAF
12	TRBV27	ASSFQGSYNEQF
11	TRBV27	ASSPQRGNTIY
8	TRBV28	GSRGSGYT
13	TRBV7-9	ASSLVSGVAGELF
14	TRBV4-3	ASSPHSTVRTDTQY
11	TRBV27	ASSPDGTGEQY
15	TRBV7-8	ASSLVSSGRSTDTQY
15	TRBV14	ASSQAWARGRGETQY
12	TRBV25-1	ASSEYGRIGELF
11	TRBV14	ASSLRDTYEQY
10	TRBV19	ASSTGVTEAF
12	TRBV23-1	ASPLRRGRTEAF
12	TRBV27	ASSFDRGPGELF
14	TRBV28	ASSLYLGISNQPQH
13	TRBV27	ASSFRRALTDTQY